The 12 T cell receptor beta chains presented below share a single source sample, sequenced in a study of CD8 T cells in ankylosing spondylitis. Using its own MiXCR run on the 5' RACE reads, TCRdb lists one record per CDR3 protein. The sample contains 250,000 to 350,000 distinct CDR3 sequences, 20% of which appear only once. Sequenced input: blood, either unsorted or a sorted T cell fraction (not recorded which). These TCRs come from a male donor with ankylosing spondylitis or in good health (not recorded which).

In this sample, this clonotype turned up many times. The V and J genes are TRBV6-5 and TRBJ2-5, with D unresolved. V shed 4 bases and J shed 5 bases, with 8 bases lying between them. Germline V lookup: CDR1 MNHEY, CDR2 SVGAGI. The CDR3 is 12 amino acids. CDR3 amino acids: CASSSLGETQYF. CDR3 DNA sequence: TGTGCCAGCAGTTCCCTGGGGGAGACCCAGTACTTC.

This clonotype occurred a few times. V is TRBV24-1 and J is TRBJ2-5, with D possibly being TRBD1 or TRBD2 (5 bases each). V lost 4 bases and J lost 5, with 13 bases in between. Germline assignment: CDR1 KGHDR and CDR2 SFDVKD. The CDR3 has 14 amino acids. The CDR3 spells CATSDSGTLETQYF. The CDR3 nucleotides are TGTGCCACCAGTGACTCCGGGACGCTTGAGACCCAGTACTTC.

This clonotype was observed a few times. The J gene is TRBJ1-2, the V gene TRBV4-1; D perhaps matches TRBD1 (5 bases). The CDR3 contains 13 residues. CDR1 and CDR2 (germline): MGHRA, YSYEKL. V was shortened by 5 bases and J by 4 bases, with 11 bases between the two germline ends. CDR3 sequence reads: CASSKPTGYGYTF. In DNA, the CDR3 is TGCGCCAGCAGCAAACCTACAGGCTATGGCTACACCTTC.

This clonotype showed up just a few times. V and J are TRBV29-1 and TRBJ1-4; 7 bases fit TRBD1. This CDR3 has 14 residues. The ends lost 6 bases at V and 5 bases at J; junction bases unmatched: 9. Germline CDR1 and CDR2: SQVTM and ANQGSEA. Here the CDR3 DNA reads TGCAGCGTGATATCCGGGACAGCAAATGAAAAACTGTTTTTT. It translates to CSVISGTANEKLFF.

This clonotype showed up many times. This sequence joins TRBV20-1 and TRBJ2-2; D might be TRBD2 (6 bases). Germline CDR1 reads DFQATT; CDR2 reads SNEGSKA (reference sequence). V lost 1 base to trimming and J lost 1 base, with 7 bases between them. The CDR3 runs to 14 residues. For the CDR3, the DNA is TGCAGTGCTAGAGGGCGGGGGAACACCGGGGAGCTGTTTTTT. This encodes CSARGRGNTGELFF.

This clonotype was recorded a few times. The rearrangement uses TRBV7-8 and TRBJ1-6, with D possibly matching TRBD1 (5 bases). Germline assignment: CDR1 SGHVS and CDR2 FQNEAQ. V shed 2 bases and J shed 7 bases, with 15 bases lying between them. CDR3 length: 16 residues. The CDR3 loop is CASSLKPWGGNSPLHF. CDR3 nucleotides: TGTGCCAGCAGCTTAAAACCCTGGGGCGGAAATTCACCCCTCCACTTT.

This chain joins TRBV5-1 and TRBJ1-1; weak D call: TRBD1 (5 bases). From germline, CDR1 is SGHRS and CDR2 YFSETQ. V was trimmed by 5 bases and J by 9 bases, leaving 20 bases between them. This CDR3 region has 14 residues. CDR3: CASSAPEAGGKAFF. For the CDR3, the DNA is TGCGCCAGCAGTGCACCCGAGGCCGGGGGAAAAGCTTTCTTT.

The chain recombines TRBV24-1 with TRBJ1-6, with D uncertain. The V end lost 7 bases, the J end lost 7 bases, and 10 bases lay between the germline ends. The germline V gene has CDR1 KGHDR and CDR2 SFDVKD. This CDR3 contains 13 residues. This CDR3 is CATSSDRNSPLHF. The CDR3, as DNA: TGTGCCACCAGCTCTGATAGGAATTCACCCCTCCACTTT.

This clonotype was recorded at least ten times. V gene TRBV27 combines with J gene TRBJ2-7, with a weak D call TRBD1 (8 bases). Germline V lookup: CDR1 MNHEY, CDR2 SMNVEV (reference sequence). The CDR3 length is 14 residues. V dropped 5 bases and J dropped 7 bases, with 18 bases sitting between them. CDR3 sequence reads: CASSTVYRGGEQYV. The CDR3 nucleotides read TGTGCCAGCAGTACAGTATACAGGGGGGGAGAGCAGTACGTC.

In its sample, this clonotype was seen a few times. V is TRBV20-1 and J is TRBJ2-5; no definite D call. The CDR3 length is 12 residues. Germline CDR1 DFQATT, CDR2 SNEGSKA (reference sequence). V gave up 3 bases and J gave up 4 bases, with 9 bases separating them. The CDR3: CSARLGSETQYF. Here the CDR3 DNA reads TGCAGTGCTAGGTTGGGGTCAGAGACCCAGTACTTC.

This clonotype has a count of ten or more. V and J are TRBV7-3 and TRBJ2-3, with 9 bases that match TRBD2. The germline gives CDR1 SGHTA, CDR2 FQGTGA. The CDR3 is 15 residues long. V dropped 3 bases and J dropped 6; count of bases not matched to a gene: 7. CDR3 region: CASSFGASGADTQYF. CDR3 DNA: TGTGCCAGCAGCTTTGGGGCTAGCGGGGCGGATACGCAGTATTTT.

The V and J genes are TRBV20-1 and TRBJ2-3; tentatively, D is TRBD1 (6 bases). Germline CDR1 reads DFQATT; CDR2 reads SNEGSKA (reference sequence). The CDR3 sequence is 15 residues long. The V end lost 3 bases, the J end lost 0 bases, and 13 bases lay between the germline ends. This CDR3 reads CSARKDRLSTDTQYF. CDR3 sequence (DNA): TGCAGTGCTAGGAAGGACAGACTTAGCACAGATACGCAGTATTTT.